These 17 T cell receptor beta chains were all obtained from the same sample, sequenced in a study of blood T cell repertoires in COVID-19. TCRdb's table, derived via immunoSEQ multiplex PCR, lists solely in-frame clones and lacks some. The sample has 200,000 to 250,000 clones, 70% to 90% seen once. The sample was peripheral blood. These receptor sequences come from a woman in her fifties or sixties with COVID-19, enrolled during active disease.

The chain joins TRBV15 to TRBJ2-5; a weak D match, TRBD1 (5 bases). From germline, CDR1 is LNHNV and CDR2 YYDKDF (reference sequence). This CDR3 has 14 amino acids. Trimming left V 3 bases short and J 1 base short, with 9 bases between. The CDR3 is CATSSRTLQETQYF. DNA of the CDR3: TGTGCCACCAGCAGCCGGACACTCCAAGAGACCCAGTACTTC.

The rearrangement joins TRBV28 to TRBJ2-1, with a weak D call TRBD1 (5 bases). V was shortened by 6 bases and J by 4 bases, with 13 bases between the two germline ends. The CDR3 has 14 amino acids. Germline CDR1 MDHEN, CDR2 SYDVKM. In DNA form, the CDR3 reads TGTGCCAGCAGCTGGGGCAGAGAGTACAATGAGCAGTTCTTC. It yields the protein CASSWGREYNEQFF.

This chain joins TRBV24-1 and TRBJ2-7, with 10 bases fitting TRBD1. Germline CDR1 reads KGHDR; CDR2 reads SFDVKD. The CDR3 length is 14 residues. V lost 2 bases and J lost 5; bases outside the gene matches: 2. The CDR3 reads CATSDSGTGDEQYV. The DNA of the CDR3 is TGTGCCACCAGTGATTCCGGGACAGGGGACGAGCAGTACGTC.

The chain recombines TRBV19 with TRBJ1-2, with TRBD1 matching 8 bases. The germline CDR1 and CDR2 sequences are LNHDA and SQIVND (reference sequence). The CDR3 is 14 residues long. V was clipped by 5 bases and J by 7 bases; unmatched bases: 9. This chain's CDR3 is CASSPVAGGVGYTF. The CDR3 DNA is TGTGCCAGTAGTCCTGTGGCAGGGGGCGTTGGCTACACCTTC.

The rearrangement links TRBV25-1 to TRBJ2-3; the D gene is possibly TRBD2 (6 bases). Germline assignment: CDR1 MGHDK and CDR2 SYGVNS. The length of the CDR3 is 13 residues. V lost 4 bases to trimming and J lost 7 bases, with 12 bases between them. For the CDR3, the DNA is TGTGCCAGCAGTGCAATGGGGGGAAATACGCAGTATTTT. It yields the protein CASSAMGGNTQYF.

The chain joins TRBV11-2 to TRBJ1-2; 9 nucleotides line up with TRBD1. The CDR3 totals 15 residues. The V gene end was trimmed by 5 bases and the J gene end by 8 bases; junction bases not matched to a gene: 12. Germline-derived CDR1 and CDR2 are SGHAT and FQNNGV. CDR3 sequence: CASSPLWGQGRGYTF. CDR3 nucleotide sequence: TGTGCCAGCAGCCCTCTTTGGGGACAGGGAAGGGGCTACACCTTC.

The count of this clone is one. The CDR3 region is CASSPVTGGFGYTF. The CDR3 DNA sequence: TGTGCCAGCAGCCCCGTGACAGGGGGCTTTGGCTACACCTTC. The J gene is TRBJ1-2, the V gene TRBV3-1 (or the pseudogene TRBV3-2); 10 positions match TRBD1. This CDR3 is 14 amino acids long. V lost 4 bases to trimming and J lost 7 bases; unmatched junction nucleotides: 6. Germline CDR1 and CDR2: LGHDT and YNNKEL (reference sequence).

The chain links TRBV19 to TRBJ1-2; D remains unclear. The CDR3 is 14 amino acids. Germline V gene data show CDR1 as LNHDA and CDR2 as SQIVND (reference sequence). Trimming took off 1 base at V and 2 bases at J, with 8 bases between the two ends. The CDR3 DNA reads TGTGCCAGTAGTATAGCGAGTAGCAACTATGGCTACACCTTC. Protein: CASSIASSNYGYTF.

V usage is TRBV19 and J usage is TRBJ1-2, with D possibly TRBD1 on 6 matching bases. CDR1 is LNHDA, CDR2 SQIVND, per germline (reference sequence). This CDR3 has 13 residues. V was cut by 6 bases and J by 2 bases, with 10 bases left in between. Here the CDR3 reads CASRPGHNYGYTF. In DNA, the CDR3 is TGTGCCAGTAGGCCGGGACACAACTATGGCTACACCTTC.

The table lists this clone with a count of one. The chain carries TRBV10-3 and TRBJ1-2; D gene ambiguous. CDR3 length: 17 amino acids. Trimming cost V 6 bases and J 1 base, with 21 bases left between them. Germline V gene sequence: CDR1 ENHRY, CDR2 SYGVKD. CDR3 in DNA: TGTGCCATCAGGATATATCTACCCGAGCGGGGTAACTATGGCTACACCTTC. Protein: CAIRIYLPERGNYGYTF.

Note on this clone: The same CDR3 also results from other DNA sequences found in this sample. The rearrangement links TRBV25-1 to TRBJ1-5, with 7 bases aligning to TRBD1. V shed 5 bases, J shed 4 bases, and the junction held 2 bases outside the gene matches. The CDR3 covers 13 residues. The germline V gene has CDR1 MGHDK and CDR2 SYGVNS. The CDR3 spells CASSSTGNQPQHF. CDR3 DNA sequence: TGTGCCAGCAGTTCGACAGGGAATCAGCCCCAGCATTTT.

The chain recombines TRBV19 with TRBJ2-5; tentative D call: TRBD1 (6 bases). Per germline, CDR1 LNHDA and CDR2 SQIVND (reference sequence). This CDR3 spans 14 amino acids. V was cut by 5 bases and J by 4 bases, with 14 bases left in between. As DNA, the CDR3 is TGTGCCAGTAGTTCAACAGGGTTAGGAGAGACCCAGTACTTC. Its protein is CASSSTGLGETQYF.

This chain's CDR3 is CASSARRLLNTGELFF. The CDR3 bases are TGTGCCAGCAGTGCCCGTAGACTCTTGAACACCGGGGAGCTGTTTTTT. The J gene is TRBJ2-2, the V gene TRBV7-9; D call uncertain. V was cut by 6 bases and J by 1 base, with 15 bases left in between. CDR3 length: 16 residues. In germline, CDR1 is SEHNR, CDR2 FQNEAQ (reference sequence).

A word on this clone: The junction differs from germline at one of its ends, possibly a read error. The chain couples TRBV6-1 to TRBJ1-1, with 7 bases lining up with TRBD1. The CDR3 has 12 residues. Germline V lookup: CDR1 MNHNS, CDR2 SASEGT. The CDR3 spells CASSEVPDRLRF. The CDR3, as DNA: TGTGCCAGCAGTGAAGTCCCGGACAGGCTTCGCTTT.

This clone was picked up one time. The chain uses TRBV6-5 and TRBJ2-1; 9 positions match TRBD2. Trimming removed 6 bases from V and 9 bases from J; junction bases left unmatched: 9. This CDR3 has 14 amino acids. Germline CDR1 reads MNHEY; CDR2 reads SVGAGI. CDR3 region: CASRRGGGAGEQFF. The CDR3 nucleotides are TGTGCCAGCAGGCGGGGGGGCGGCGCGGGTGAGCAGTTCTTC.

This CDR3 reads CASSPRGPYQYF. CDR3 coding DNA: TGTGCCAGCAGCCCCCGGGGTCCCTACCAGTACTTC. The rearrangement joins TRBV12-3 or TRBV12-4 to TRBJ2-5; tentative D call: TRBD2 (5 bases). The length of the CDR3 is 12 residues. V was pared by 6 bases and J by 10 bases, with 15 bases between.

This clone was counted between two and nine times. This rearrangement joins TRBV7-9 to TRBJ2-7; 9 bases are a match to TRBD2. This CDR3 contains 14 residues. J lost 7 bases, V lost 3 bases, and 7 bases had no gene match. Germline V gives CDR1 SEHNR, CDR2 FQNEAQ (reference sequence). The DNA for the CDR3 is TGTGCCAGCAGCTTGGGGGGACTAGCTAGAGAGCAGTACTTC. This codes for CASSLGGLAREQYF.